Below are 28 T cell receptor beta chains sequenced from a single sample in a study of early T cells in non-severe SARS-CoV-2 infection. TCRdb used MiXCR to reprocess the 5' RACE reads, holding one entry per CDR3 protein. Of roughly 120,000 distinct CDR3 sequences listed, more than 13% were seen once; the top ten hold 21%. The sample comprised whole blood. These receptor sequences come from an adult who was a healthcare worker with PCR-confirmed SARS-CoV-2 infection or an uninfected control (not recorded which).

This rearrangement joins TRBV4-1 to TRBJ1-4; 8 positions agree with TRBD1. Looked up from germline, CDR1 is MGHRA and CDR2 is YSYEKL. The CDR3 sequence is 15 residues long. V was pared by 2 bases and J by 8 bases, with 7 bases of the junction left unmatched. Here the CDR3 DNA reads TGCGCCAGCAGCCAACCCGGGACAGGAAGAGAAAAACTGTTTTTT. It codes for CASSQPGTGREKLFF.

The V and J genes are TRBV3-1 and TRBJ2-5; TRBD2 matches 7 bases. The CDR3 is 16 amino acids. J lost 3 bases, V lost 4 bases, and 11 bases had no gene match. Germline CDR1 and CDR2: LGHDT and YNNKEL (reference sequence). The CDR3 bases are TGTGCCAGCAGCCCCCCGACCCCGGGGGGAGAAGAGACCCAGTACTTC. Translation gives CASSPPTPGGEETQYF.

This clonotype was seen a handful of times. CDR3 DNA: TGCGCCAGCAGTGAGTCCACTATCCAAGAGACCCAGTACTTC. This encodes CASSESTIQETQYF. The genes are TRBV10-2 and TRBJ2-5, with D unclear. Germline V gene lookup returns CDR1 WSHSY and CDR2 SAAADI. Trimming removed 0 bases from V and 1 base from J, with 6 bases in between. This CDR3 contains 14 residues.

The chain combines TRBV11-2 with TRBJ2-7, with a possible D match to TRBD1 (6 bases). The CDR3 has 17 amino acids. From germline, CDR1 is SGHAT and CDR2 FQNNGV. V was trimmed by 1 base and J by 1 base, leaving 17 bases between them. CDR3 coding DNA: TGTGCCAGCAGCTTAGGAGGGACAAGGGGCCCTTCCTACGAGCAGTACTTC. It translates to CASSLGGTRGPSYEQYF.

There are a few counts of this clonotype. This chain connects TRBV5-1 to TRBJ2-7; D not certain. The CDR3 runs to 12 residues. Per germline, CDR1 SGHRS and CDR2 YFSETQ. V was cut by 2 bases and J by 7 bases, with 10 bases left in between. The CDR3 is CASSFLSGEQYF. CDR3 sequence (DNA): TGCGCCAGCAGCTTCCTCTCGGGTGAGCAGTACTTC.

Notes on this clonotype: A junction boundary mismatches the germline segment, possibly from a read error. The V and J genes are TRBV12-3 or TRBV12-4 and TRBJ1-2; D is ambiguous. This CDR3 contains 14 residues. Here the CDR3 reads CASSFGYRRYGHTF. The CDR3 DNA reads as TGTGCCAGCAGTTTTGGATACCGTCGTTATGGCCACACCTTC.

The chain recombines TRBV6-5 with TRBJ2-5; the D gene is possibly TRBD2 (6 bases). This CDR3 is built from 15 residues. CDR1 is MNHEY, CDR2 SVGAGI, per germline. The V end lost 6 bases, the J end lost 2 bases, and 16 bases lay between the germline ends. The CDR3 DNA follows: TGTGCCAGCAGACCGCCCACGGGGAGGCAAGAGACCCAGTACTTC. This gives the protein CASRPPTGRQETQYF.

This clonotype has only a few counts. This sequence joins TRBV5-1 and TRBJ2-3; D possibly corresponds to TRBD2 (6 bases). V was cut by 3 bases and J by 3 bases, with 11 bases left in between. Germline V gene sequence: CDR1 SGHRS, CDR2 YFSETQ. This CDR3 region has 14 residues. The CDR3 region has the DNA TGCGCCAGCAGCTCCCCTGGGACTACAGATACGCAGTATTTT. As protein: CASSSPGTTDTQYF.

This clonotype was recorded a few times. The chain employs TRBV20-1 and TRBJ2-1, with D uncertain. CDR3 length: 10 residues. V lost 6 bases and J lost 3, with 3 bases in between. From germline, CDR1 is DFQATT and CDR2 SNEGSKA (reference sequence). CDR3 nucleotides: TGCAGTGCCGACTACAATGAGCAGTTCTTC. The encoded protein is CSADYNEQFF.

This clonotype occurred many times. The rearrangement links TRBV6-1 to TRBJ1-2; D remains ambiguous. Germline CDR1 reads MNHNS; CDR2 reads SASEGT. Trimming shortened V by 4 bases and J by 2 bases, and 5 bases separated the two germline ends. This CDR3 has 12 residues. Here the CDR3 DNA reads TGTGCCAGCAGTGGCAGGAACTATGGCTACACCTTC. Translation: CASSGRNYGYTF.

This chain uses TRBV20-1 with TRBJ1-1; D gene unclear. V was clipped by 4 bases and J by 12 bases, with 21 bases between them. The CDR3 loop spans 13 amino acids. Looked up from germline, CDR1 is DFQATT and CDR2 is SNEGSKA (reference sequence). Written as DNA, the CDR3 is TGCAGTGCTAAAACCTTGCGGAACCCCGGGACTTTCTTT. Encoded protein: CSAKTLRNPGTFF.

This clonotype has just a few counts. This rearrangement joins TRBV9 to TRBJ1-4; perhaps TRBD1 as D (5 bases). V was cut by 4 bases and J by 5 bases, with 15 bases left in between. Germline assignment: CDR1 SGDLS and CDR2 YYNGEE. The CDR3 length is 15 residues. The CDR3 reads CASSPLGRRNEKLFF. The DNA for the CDR3 is TGTGCCAGCAGCCCCCTGGGGCGTCGGAATGAAAAACTGTTTTTT.

The chain employs TRBV5-5 and TRBJ2-7; 7 positions agree with TRBD1. Germline V gene lookup returns CDR1 SGHKS and CDR2 YYEKEE (reference sequence). V trimming: 4 bases; J trimming: 3 bases; junction bases outside the gene matches: 4. The CDR3 is made up of 13 amino acids. The CDR3 region has the DNA TGTGCCAGCAGCGCCGGGACAGTCTACGAGCAGTACTTC. This sequence encodes CASSAGTVYEQYF. The complete variable domain, with remaining parts taken from reference TRBV5-5 and TRBJ2-7, reads DAGVTQSPTHLIKTRGQQVTLRCSPISGHKSVSWYQQVLGQGPQFIFQYYEKEERGRGNFPDRFSARQFPNYSSELNVNALLLGDSALYLCASSAGTVYEQYFGPGTRLTVT.

This clonotype appeared many times. The chain couples TRBV2 to TRBJ1-1; D is unresolved. Trimming left V 8 bases short and J 6 bases short, with 22 bases between. The CDR3 runs to 15 residues. The germline gives CDR1 SNHLY, CDR2 FYNNEI. The CDR3 DNA is TGTGCCAGCCGACCTCAAGCGTACAGAGGTTCTGAAGCTTTCTTT. Encoded protein: CASRPQAYRGSEAFF.

The rearrangement uses TRBV7-3 and TRBJ2-1; TRBD2 matches 10 bases. With V trimmed by 4 bases and J by 7 bases, 7 bases remained unmatched. Germline V gene lookup returns CDR1 SGHTA and CDR2 FQGTGA. CDR3 length: 15 residues. The CDR3 DNA is TGTGCCAGCAGCTATCGTAGCGGGGGGCTTAATGAGCAGTTCTTC. Amino acid sequence: CASSYRSGGLNEQFF.

This clonotype came up many times. V and J are TRBV19 and TRBJ2-3; 8 bases align to TRBD2. The ends lost 6 bases at V and 8 bases at J; junction bases unmatched: 10. The CDR3 extends over 14 amino acids. Germline loops: CDR1 LNHDA, CDR2 SQIVND (reference sequence). In DNA form, the CDR3 reads TGTGCCAGTAGAGAGCGGGGGACCCTGGGTACGCAGTATTTT. This gives the protein CASRERGTLGTQYF.

The chain uses TRBV20-1 and TRBJ1-1; D is undetermined. This CDR3 is 12 amino acids long. CDR1 is DFQATT, CDR2 SNEGSKA, per germline (reference sequence). With 3 bases removed from V and 7 bases from J, the gap between germline ends came to 12 bases. The CDR3 nucleotides are TGCAGTGCTAGTTCTGGGTTTGTTGAAGCTTTCTTT. Translated: CSASSGFVEAFF.

This clonotype has a count of ten or more. The CDR3 DNA is TGTGCCAGCAGTTACGACGTGGGAGATGAGCAGTTCTTC. It specifies CASSYDVGDEQFF. The V and J genes are TRBV6-6 and TRBJ2-1, with D tentatively TRBD2 (5 bases). CDR1 and CDR2 (germline): MNHNY, SVGAGI (reference sequence). The CDR3 consists of 13 residues. With 2 bases removed from V and 8 bases from J, the gap between germline ends came to 10 bases.

In its sample, this clonotype was seen a few times. The chain has TRBV5-4 and TRBJ2-1; D is tentatively TRBD1 or TRBD2 (5 bases each). Between the trimmed V and J ends, which lost 1 base and 1 base, there was a span of 9 bases. The CDR3 length is 15 residues. The germline CDR1 and CDR2 sequences are SGHNT and YYREEE (reference sequence). The CDR3 loop is CASSLPGPSYNEQFF. In DNA form, the CDR3 reads TGTGCCAGCAGCTTGCCGGGGCCATCCTACAATGAGCAGTTCTTC.

This clonotype has just a few counts. This chain connects TRBV10-3 to TRBJ2-1, with 7 nucleotides matching TRBD1. The CDR3 covers 13 residues. The germline CDR1 and CDR2 sequences are ENHRY and SYGVKD. V was clipped by 8 bases and J by 3 bases; unmatched bases: 4. The chain's CDR3 is CAIEGAGYNEQFF. The CDR3 DNA reads TGTGCCATCGAGGGGGCAGGCTACAATGAGCAGTTCTTC.

In this sample, this clonotype turned up many times. The chain employs TRBV12-3 or TRBV12-4 and TRBJ2-1; no definite D call. The CDR3 spans 12 residues. Between the trimmed V and J ends, which lost 2 bases and 9 bases, there was a span of 8 bases. CDR3 nucleotides: TGTGCCAGCAGTTTATCAGGCACTGAGCAGTTCTTC. It codes for CASSLSGTEQFF.

This clonotype was recorded at least ten times. The chain has TRBV30 and TRBJ2-7; unclear D gene. This CDR3 contains 14 residues. The V end lost 2 bases, the J end lost 1 base, and 12 bases lay between the germline ends. Germline loops: CDR1 GTSNPN, CDR2 SVGIG (reference sequence). The CDR3 spells CAWSIRLRSYEQYF. The CDR3 DNA is TGTGCCTGGAGTATAAGGCTTCGGTCCTACGAGCAGTACTTC.

This clonotype was counted only a few times. The chain carries TRBV6-5 and TRBJ2-5, with D tentatively TRBD1 (5 bases). This CDR3 comprises 11 residues. Trimming took off 11 bases at V and 5 bases at J, with 12 bases between the two ends. In germline, CDR1 is MNHEY, CDR2 SVGAGI. The chain's CDR3 is CAAGLGETQYF. As DNA, the CDR3 is TGTGCCGCAGGGCTCGGTGAGACCCAGTACTTC.

The rearrangement joins TRBV2 to TRBJ2-7; 7 bases map to TRBD1. This CDR3 has 12 amino acids. J gave up 1 base and V 10 bases, and 4 bases lay outside the gene matches. CDR1 SNHLY and CDR2 FYNNEI come from the germline V gene. For the CDR3, the DNA is TGTGCCACCGGGACAGTATCCTACGAGCAGTACTTC. It codes for CATGTVSYEQYF. The full variable domain, its missing parts supplied by reference TRBV2 and TRBJ2-7, is EPEVTQTPSHQVTQMGQEVILRCVPISNHLYFYWYRQILGQKVEFLVSFYNNEISEKSEIFDDQFSVERPDGSNFTLKIRSTKLEDSAMYFCATGTVSYEQYFGPGTRLTVT.

V and J are TRBV5-1 and TRBJ2-5; the D is unclear. Trimming left V 0 bases short and J 7 bases short, with 19 bases between. Germline V gene sequence: CDR1 SGHRS, CDR2 YFSETQ. The CDR3 consists of 16 residues. This CDR3 reads CASSLATTSEDWTQYF. The CDR3 nucleotides are TGCGCCAGCAGCTTGGCAACTACCAGCGAAGATTGGACCCAGTACTTC.

Points on this clonotype: Since the CDR3 does not end with the conserved phenylalanine or tryptophan, this likely comes from a read error. CDR3 nucleotide sequence: TGTGCCAGCAGCGCCGACAGGGTGCGCACAGATACGCAGTATTCT. This sequence encodes CASSADRVRTDTQYS. The V gene is TRBV9, the J gene TRBJ2-3; 7 bases agree with TRBD1. The CDR3 length is 15 residues. The V and J ends lost 3 bases and 1 base, in that order; junction bases with no gene match: 5. Germline values: CDR1 SGDLS, CDR2 YYNGEE.

This clonotype was detected a few times. The CDR3 loop is CASRGNTGDAEAFF. CDR3 in DNA: TGCGCCAGCAGGGGTAACACAGGGGACGCTGAAGCTTTCTTT. The chain carries TRBV5-1 and TRBJ1-1, with 7 nucleotides matching TRBD1. The germline V gene has CDR1 SGHRS and CDR2 YFSETQ. This CDR3 comprises 14 residues. V lost 5 bases to trimming and J lost 6 bases; unmatched junction nucleotides: 10.

This clonotype was detected a few times. The chain has TRBV3-1 and TRBJ1-6; no clear D. V was shortened by 4 bases and J by 6 bases, with 13 bases between the two germline ends. This CDR3 comprises 15 residues. The germline V gene has CDR1 LGHDT and CDR2 YNNKEL (reference sequence). The CDR3 nucleotides read TGTGCCAGCAGCCCACCTGGAGGGAGTAATTCACCCCTCCACTTT. Its translation: CASSPPGGSNSPLHF.